This passage covers 2 T cell receptor beta chains from one sample sequenced in a study of neoadjuvant nivolumab and ipilimumab in lung cancer. Assay: immunoSEQ multiplex PCR; the TCRdb copy retains only in-frame clones and omits some. The repertoire holds some 37,000 clones, roughly nine tenths seen once, with approximately 3.4% in the top ten. Here the sequenced sample was peripheral blood, taken before neoadjuvant nivolumab, alone or with ipilimumab. The origin of the receptors is an adult with non-small cell lung cancer.

This clone has a single count. The chain recombines TRBV30 with TRBJ2-4; perhaps TRBD2 as D (5 bases). V dropped 0 bases and J dropped 8 bases, with 17 bases sitting between them. The germline V gene encodes CDR1 GTSNPN and CDR2 SVGIG (reference sequence). CDR3 length: 15 amino acids. The CDR3, as DNA: TGTGCCTGGAGTGTACGAGGGAGTCTGTCATACATTCAGTACTTC. It translates to CAWSVRGSLSYIQYF. The full variable domain, rest sourced from reference TRBV30 and TRBJ2-4, is SQTIHQWPATLVQPVGSPLSLECTVEGTSNPNLYWYRQAAGRGLQLLFYSVGIGQISSEVPQNLSASRPQDRQFILSSKKLLLSDSGFYLCAWSVRGSLSYIQYFGAGTRLSVL.

This chain uses TRBV27 with TRBJ2-7; D might be TRBD1 or TRBD2, each matching 6 bases. This CDR3 spans 12 amino acids. The germline V gene encodes CDR1 MNHEY and CDR2 SMNVEV (reference sequence). With 6 bases removed from V and 7 bases from J, the gap between germline ends came to 13 bases. CDR3 loop: CASRSGGGEQYF. The DNA for the CDR3 is TGTGCCAGCAGATCCGGAGGGGGGGAGCAGTACTTC.